The sequence of this T cell receptor beta chain was determined in a study of lymphopenia after photon versus proton radiotherapy. Remarks on this clone: Its cognate antigen is unknown.

Study findings and constraints: Under photons, naive T cells and diversity fell while effector/memory populations rose.

The CDR3 is 14 residues long. V was clipped by 2 bases and J by 5 bases, with 13 bases between them. Germline V gene sequence: CDR1 SGHRS, CDR2 YFSETQ. Here immunoSEQ multiplex PCR was the method, and the copy in TCRdb shows in-frame clones only, minus some. The sample lists some 41,000 clones; roughly 84% were seen once. The chain is built from TRBV5-1 and TRBJ1-2; D is undetermined. The TCR originated in a middle-aged man with gastric cancer. The sample in question was peripheral blood, obtained from a patient treated with photon-based radiotherapy. Written as DNA, the CDR3 is TGCGCCAGCAGCTTAACCGGGCCCCTATATGGCTACACCTTC. Residues: CASSLTGPLYGYTF.